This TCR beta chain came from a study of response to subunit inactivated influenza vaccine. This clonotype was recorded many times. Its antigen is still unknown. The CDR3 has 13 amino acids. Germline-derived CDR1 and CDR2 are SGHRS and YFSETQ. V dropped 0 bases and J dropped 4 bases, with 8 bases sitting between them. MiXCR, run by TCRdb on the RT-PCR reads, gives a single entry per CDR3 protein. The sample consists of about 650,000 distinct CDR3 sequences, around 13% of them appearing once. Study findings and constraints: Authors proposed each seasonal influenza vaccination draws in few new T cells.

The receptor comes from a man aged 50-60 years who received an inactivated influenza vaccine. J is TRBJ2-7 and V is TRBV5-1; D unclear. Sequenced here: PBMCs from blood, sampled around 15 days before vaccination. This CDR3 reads CASSLVYGYEQYF. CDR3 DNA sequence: TGCGCCAGCAGCTTGGTATATGGATACGAGCAGTACTTC.